This TCR beta chain was identified during a study of long-term antiretroviral therapy in people with HIV (dated by TCRdb to between 2020 and 2023). Background on the whole study: The earliest samples were collected roughly a decade before the 2015 WHO recommendation for immediate ART, at a time when ART was usually postponed until CD4 counts fell. Of the approximately 30 participants with HIV, about twelve were female. This retrospective serial study examined whether starting ART and sustained HIV suppression were associated with changes in the composition and diversity of the TRB repertoire in peripheral blood. No cross-contamination during QIAcube processing turned up in test extractions that ran a monoclonal T-cell line alongside around 32 polyclonal samples. A total of 192 cryopreserved PBMC samples came from roughly 30 adults with confirmed HIV infection and were collected serially over a mean of roughly six years (range 1-12). General study outcomes and caveats: A significant increase in TRB diversity was found to be associated with ART initiation, although TRB diversity was observed to remain significantly below that of transplant donor controls even after long-term ART. Because pre-ART samples had limited cell numbers, unsorted PBMC were profiled rather than sorted CD4+ and CD8+ T cells. Samples dated from the mid-2000s to the late 2010s, and the ART regimens used may be less effective than current ones. No data were available on ART adherence, viral resistance or therapy changes, limiting inferences about post-ART repertoire changes. Compared with controls, HIV repertoires had narrower CDR3 length ranges, and the network structure pointed to an antigen-experienced repertoire that shifted only slightly toward naive after ART. Expanded TRB clones identified before ART initiation dominated the repertoire at all time points, although this dominance fluctuated and declined in many PLHIV after ART. Limited PBMC availability meant only the TCR beta chain was sequenced, without alpha chain pairing.

As concerns this clone: Its specific antigen is unknown. Base qualities are not provided; no much larger clone lies one nucleotide away.

The immunoSEQ hsTCRB v3.0 assay was used at survey level resolution to sequence the TRB variable region. The targeted TRB sequencing depth was roughly 40,000-55,000 T-cell genomes per sample. TRB libraries were pooled and sequenced on an Illumina MiSeq using a v3 150-cycle kit. On the authors' methods: Repertoire analysis was run in R within a reproducible Nextflow workflow that covered QC, data transformation and analysis. Custom analyses were implemented in LymphoSeq2, an R package for AIRR-Seq data exploration. A handful of samples that yielded fewer than 5000 total TRB sequences were excluded, so that 200 or so HIV repertoires were analyzed. Among the roughly 190 retained HIV repertoires, 55 to 60 were collected before ART initiation and 129 after ART initiation. Repertoires were downsampled to 5000 TRB nucleotide sequences, with summary statistics averaged over 100 downsampling iterations. Only TRB sequences with CDR3 regions of at least seven amino acids were retained for analysis. Two measures captured diversity: a Shannon entropy-derived clonality score and the Gini coefficient. In the repertoire networks, any two of the top 5000 CDR3 amino acid sequences were connected whenever the two sequences differed by an edit distance of one. For TRB CDR3 amino acid sequences, antigen specificity groups and MHC restriction were predicted with GLIPH2. CDR3 amino acid sequences were matched against VDJdb and McPAS-TCR to flag known CMV, EBV, HIV or tissue antigen associations. Pre-ART, post-ART and control groups were compared with Wilcoxon signed-rank tests and Holm-Bonferroni correction. The table comes from immuneACCESS by way of TCRdb, which keeps in-frame sequences with V and J called. Part of the clones is missing from these tables; in studies checked, under half for an unresolved V gene and the rest for unknown reasons. D and trimming were read from the DNA, whereas the V and J calls and clone size are those reported in that table. A total of 35,000 or so clones appear in this sample, just under 95% of them only once. The ten largest clones capture 3% to 4.5% of the sample.

Inclusion was restricted to participants for whom at least one PBMC sample before ART initiation and at least two post-ART samples were available. Every participant with HIV received treatment in the United States of America. Before DNA extraction, cryopreserved samples of 1-10 million PBMC were thawed and then washed. At the time of the earliest PBMC sample, participants with HIV were aged between roughly 23 and 60 years. Each participant contributed PBMC samples from 1-4 timepoints before ART initiation and 2-8 timepoints after ART initiation, with a median of 7 samples. Serial HIV viral load, CD4+ T-cell count, ART history and demographic data were obtained for every participant. Genomic DNA was extracted from unsorted PBMC with a Qiagen kit on a QIAcube, with processing performed in batches of 12 samples. CDR1 SQVTM and CDR2 ANQGSEA were looked up in the germline V gene. From cysteine to phenylalanine, the CDR3 is 12 amino acids long. Only the CDR3 DNA stays, 36 bases, in frame from base 1. V lost 5 bases and J lost 5 bases; the stretch between them is 13 bases long.

Material: unsorted PBMCs, obtained 4.1 years after starting antiretroviral therapy. Rearrangement joined TRBV29-1 to TRBJ2-7, with no reliable assignment of the D segment. This clonotype was obtained from a woman aged 45-65 years with HIV. The CDR3 is CSVRQAEDEQYF. The nucleotides read TGCAGCGTTCGGCAGGCCGAGGACGAGCAGTACTTC.